The rows below give T cell receptor beta chains drawn from one sample of a study of blood T cell repertoires in COVID-19. The assay was immunoSEQ multiplex PCR, and TCRdb's table has in-frame clones only and misses some. The sample includes some 48,000 clones, approximately 95% of them seen just once. Material: peripheral blood. These TCRs come from a man in his fifties or sixties with COVID-19, enrolled during active disease. CDR3s include the opening cysteine and the closing phenylalanine or tryptophan. Each record gives: D gene, V gene, clone size, J gene, CDR3 DNA, CDR3 protein. A D gene is named only where the DNA matches it firmly. Clone sizes are given selectively: once, few, many, or a class where the clone is expanded.

d_call: TRBD2; v_call: TRBV5-1; clone_size: NA; j_call: TRBJ2-3; cdr3_nt: TGCGCCAGCAGTCGCTTGGCGGGGGGCACAGATACGCAGTATTTT; cdr3_aa: CASSRLAGGTDTQYF
d_call: TRBD2; v_call: TRBV6-2/TRBV6-3; clone_size: NA; j_call: TRBJ2-1; cdr3_nt: TGTGCCAGCAGTTACGATGGGGCTAGCGGGGACGGTGAGCAGTTCTTC; cdr3_aa: CASSYDGASGDGEQFF
d_call: TRBD2; v_call: TRBV11-2; clone_size: NA; j_call: TRBJ2-1; cdr3_nt: TGTGCCAGCAGCGACACTAGCGGGGCCGCCAATGAGCAGTTCTTC; cdr3_aa: CASSDTSGAANEQFF
d_call: NA; v_call: TRBV14; clone_size: NA; j_call: TRBJ2-3; cdr3_nt: TGTGCCAGCAGCCAAGTACAAGCGTCGGCGCAGTATTTT; cdr3_aa: CASSQVQASAQYF
d_call: TRBD1; v_call: TRBV10-3; clone_size: NA; j_call: TRBJ1-2; cdr3_nt: TGTGCCATCAGTGAGGGGAGTGGGACAGGGGGTCGATATGGCTACACCTTC; cdr3_aa: CAISEGSGTGGRYGYTF
d_call: NA; v_call: TRBV10-1; clone_size: NA; j_call: TRBJ2-7; cdr3_nt: TGCGCCAGCAGTGAAGGTCTAGCTATCTACGAGCAGTACTTC; cdr3_aa: CASSEGLAIYEQYF
d_call: TRBD2; v_call: TRBV28; clone_size: NA; j_call: TRBJ2-7; cdr3_nt: TGTGCCAGCAGTCTAGCGGGGCGCTCCTACGAGCAGTACTTC; cdr3_aa: CASSLAGRSYEQYF
d_call: NA; v_call: TRBV25-1; clone_size: once; j_call: TRBJ1-6; cdr3_nt: TGTGCCAGCAGTGATTCAGGGTCGGTTTCACCCCTCCACTTT; cdr3_aa: CASSDSGSVSPLHF
d_call: NA; v_call: TRBV3-1/TRBV3-2; clone_size: NA; j_call: TRBJ2-7; cdr3_nt: TGTGCCAGCAGCCAAGGTACAGTAGGCTCCTACGAGCAGTACTTC; cdr3_aa: CASSQGTVGSYEQYF
d_call: NA; v_call: TRBV4-2; clone_size: NA; j_call: TRBJ1-3; cdr3_nt: TGTGCCAGCAGCCAAGAATTGCGGGGGAACTCTGGAAACACCATATATTTT; cdr3_aa: CASSQELRGNSGNTIYF
d_call: NA; v_call: TRBV25-1; clone_size: once; j_call: TRBJ2-7; cdr3_nt: TGTGCCAGCAGTTATGGCCCCTACGAGCAGTACTTC; cdr3_aa: CASSYGPYEQYF
d_call: NA; v_call: TRBV12-3/TRBV12-4; clone_size: NA; j_call: TRBJ1-2; cdr3_nt: TGTGCCAGCAGTTTGGTCGACTCATACGCCTACACCTTC; cdr3_aa: CASSLVDSYAYTF
d_call: NA; v_call: TRBV7-9; clone_size: NA; j_call: TRBJ2-3; cdr3_nt: TGTGCCAGCAGCTTCGGGGTGGATACGCAGTATTTT; cdr3_aa: CASSFGVDTQYF
d_call: TRBD1; v_call: TRBV24-1; clone_size: NA; j_call: TRBJ2-3; cdr3_nt: TGTGCCACCAGTGATTCTACCCTCGACAGGGTGGGTACGCAGTATTTT; cdr3_aa: CATSDSTLDRVGTQYF
d_call: TRBD2; v_call: TRBV5-1; clone_size: NA; j_call: TRBJ2-1; cdr3_nt: TGCGCCAGCAGCTTGCTTGTTCCGAGCGGGATGACGAAATCCTACAATGAGCAGTTCTTC; cdr3_aa: CASSLLVPSGMTKSYNEQFF
d_call: NA; v_call: TRBV7-3; clone_size: NA; j_call: TRBJ1-1; cdr3_nt: TGTGCCAGCAGCTACAACCCACAGGGAATGAACACTGAAGCTTTCTTT; cdr3_aa: CASSYNPQGMNTEAFF
d_call: TRBD1; v_call: TRBV6-5; clone_size: few; j_call: TRBJ2-7; cdr3_nt: TGTGCCAGCAGTTACTCAGACAGGGGGGACCACGAGCAGTACTTC; cdr3_aa: CASSYSDRGDHEQYF
d_call: NA; v_call: TRBV5-4; clone_size: NA; j_call: TRBJ1-2; cdr3_nt: TGTGCCAGCAGCGAAGGGGCGCATAACTATGGCTACACCTTC; cdr3_aa: CASSEGAHNYGYTF
d_call: NA; v_call: TRBV9; clone_size: NA; j_call: TRBJ2-2; cdr3_nt: TGTGCCAGCAGCGTAGGGGGCATTCCGGGGGAGCTGTTTTTT; cdr3_aa: CASSVGGIPGELFF
d_call: TRBD1; v_call: TRBV5-1; clone_size: NA; j_call: TRBJ1-1; cdr3_nt: TGCGCCAGCACCCCCGGGACAGCGAACACTGAAGCTTTCTTT; cdr3_aa: CASTPGTANTEAFF
d_call: TRBD1; v_call: TRBV5-5; clone_size: NA; j_call: TRBJ2-2; cdr3_nt: TGTGCCAGCAGCTTACAGGGGTCCAAAGCGAACACCGGGGAGCTGTTTTTT; cdr3_aa: CASSLQGSKANTGELFF
d_call: NA; v_call: TRBV28; clone_size: NA; j_call: TRBJ1-5; cdr3_nt: TGTGCCAGCAGGCGACTGGGACATAATCAGCCCCAGCATTTT; cdr3_aa: CASRRLGHNQPQHF
d_call: TRBD1; v_call: TRBV7-8; clone_size: NA; j_call: TRBJ1-2; cdr3_nt: TGTGCCAGCAGCGATGGACCGGGACAGGGGGCGAAGGGCTACACCTTC; cdr3_aa: CASSDGPGQGAKGYTF
d_call: TRBD1; v_call: TRBV27; clone_size: few; j_call: TRBJ1-3; cdr3_nt: TGTGCCAGCAGTTTAACGAGACAGGGTGCCTCTGGAAACACCATATATTTT; cdr3_aa: CASSLTRQGASGNTIYF
d_call: NA; v_call: TRBV6-6; clone_size: NA; j_call: TRBJ1-5; cdr3_nt: TGTGCCAGCAGCAAAATGGGGGGTCAGCCCCAGCATTTT; cdr3_aa: CASSKMGGQPQHF
d_call: NA; v_call: TRBV27; clone_size: NA; j_call: TRBJ2-7; cdr3_nt: TGTGCCAGCAGTTACCCAGGGGCGATGACCTACGAGCAGTACTTC; cdr3_aa: CASSYPGAMTYEQYF
d_call: NA; v_call: TRBV2; clone_size: NA; j_call: TRBJ1-1; cdr3_nt: TGTGCCAGCAGTGGGAGGGTAAACACTGAAGCTTTCTTT; cdr3_aa: CASSGRVNTEAFF
d_call: TRBD1; v_call: TRBV4-1; clone_size: NA; j_call: TRBJ1-1; cdr3_nt: TGCGCCAGCAGCCAAGATCAGGGGGGCAGGAGGGCTTTCTTT; cdr3_aa: CASSQDQGGRRAFF
d_call: NA; v_call: TRBV27; clone_size: NA; j_call: TRBJ1-6; cdr3_nt: TGTGCCAGCAGTTTGCGTCAGGGCGGCTCACCCCTCCACTTT; cdr3_aa: CASSLRQGGSPLHF
d_call: NA; v_call: TRBV7-2; clone_size: once; j_call: TRBJ2-7; cdr3_nt: TGTGCCAGCAGCTTAGATCCGGGAAGCTTAGTCGAGCAGTACTTC; cdr3_aa: CASSLDPGSLVEQYF
d_call: TRBD1; v_call: TRBV19; clone_size: NA; j_call: TRBJ1-1; cdr3_nt: TGTGCCAGTAGCCTACAGGGGGCGCTGGGATACACTGAAGCTTTCTTT; cdr3_aa: CASSLQGALGYTEAFF
d_call: NA; v_call: TRBV24-1; clone_size: NA; j_call: TRBJ2-7; cdr3_nt: TGTGCCACCAGTGATCCCCCGGGTAGCGAGCAGTACTTC; cdr3_aa: CATSDPPGSEQYF
d_call: NA; v_call: TRBV4-1; clone_size: NA; j_call: TRBJ2-3; cdr3_nt: TGCGCCAGCAGCCAAGATAGTAGCACAGATACGCAGTATTTT; cdr3_aa: CASSQDSSTDTQYF
d_call: TRBD2; v_call: TRBV19; clone_size: once; j_call: TRBJ2-3; cdr3_nt: TGTGCCAGTAGTGGGACTAGGTCAGATACGCAGTATTTT; cdr3_aa: CASSGTRSDTQYF
d_call: NA; v_call: TRBV5-1; clone_size: NA; j_call: TRBJ2-1; cdr3_nt: TGCGCCAGCAGCTTGCGGGACTCAGTCAATGAGCAGTTCTTC; cdr3_aa: CASSLRDSVNEQFF
d_call: TRBD1; v_call: TRBV5-5; clone_size: NA; j_call: TRBJ2-3; cdr3_nt: TGTGCCAGCAGCTTGCGCTCCGGACAGGGAGGAACAGATACGCAGTATTTT; cdr3_aa: CASSLRSGQGGTDTQYF
d_call: NA; v_call: TRBV7-2; clone_size: NA; j_call: TRBJ1-4; cdr3_nt: TGTGCCAGCAGCTTGACAGGTCGGGGTGAAAAACTGTTTTTT; cdr3_aa: CASSLTGRGEKLFF
d_call: NA; v_call: TRBV7-2; clone_size: NA; j_call: TRBJ2-1; cdr3_nt: TGTGCCAGCAGCCCAACCCTAGACAATGAGCAGTTCTTC; cdr3_aa: CASSPTLDNEQFF
d_call: TRBD1; v_call: TRBV18; clone_size: NA; j_call: TRBJ2-5; cdr3_nt: TGTGCCAGCTCCCCGGGACAGCAAGAGACCCAGTACTTC; cdr3_aa: CASSPGQQETQYF
d_call: TRBD1; v_call: TRBV6-1; clone_size: once; j_call: TRBJ1-1; cdr3_nt: TGTGCCAGCAGTGAGGGGGCGGACAGGCAGAAAGCTTTCTTT; cdr3_aa: CASSEGADRQKAFF
d_call: TRBD1; v_call: TRBV5-4; clone_size: NA; j_call: TRBJ1-1; cdr3_nt: TGTGCCAGCAGCTCTGCAGGGGGCTTAGTGAACACTGAAGCTTTCTTT; cdr3_aa: CASSSAGGLVNTEAFF